This T cell receptor beta chain originates from a study of molecular identifiers for immune sequencing clone quantification. Points from the study as a whole: Over 99% of effector molecules, but under 1% in naive cells, were held by clones with more than 20 RNA copies.

Points on this clonotype: Its antigen is currently unknown.

When naive CD8 T cells were sorted, they were gated as CD8+CD4-CCR7+CD45RA+. Germline V gene sequence: CDR1 SNHLY, CDR2 FYNNEI. V lost 6 bases, J lost 12 bases, and 7 bases stayed unmatched. The CDR3 contains 12 residues. The authors built bulk TCR libraries by previously described methods with listed TCR primers. TCRdb reprocessed the PCR reads via MiXCR and lists one record per CDR3 protein. The sample gives about 630,000 distinct CDR3 sequences, roughly 23% of which show up once; about 0.81% is in the top ten. V and J are TRBV2 and TRBJ1-4, with 7 bases aligning to TRBD1. Sequencing input: naive CD8+ T cells from blood, with Jurkat cell RNA spiked in. The subset denotes: FACS-sorted CD8+CD4-CCR7+CD45RA+ naive T cells. The source of this sequence is a human donor in good health. Some libraries in this study had Jurkat cell RNA spiked in. CDR3 residues: CASRSTGAELFF. The DNA for the CDR3 is TGTGCCAGCAGGTCCACAGGGGCGGAACTGTTTTTT.